The clone carrying this T cell receptor (beta chain) was counted ten times or more. As yet, its antigen is unknown. This entry comes from a study of T cells after yellow fever vaccination. At the level of the study: SMART-Seq v4 Ultra Low Input handled preparation of low-cell-number fractions.

TCRdb called the 5' RACE reads again in MiXCR, with one record for every CDR3 protein. Of over 150,000 distinct CDR3 sequences in the sample, approximately 6.7% are singletons; the top ten hold roughly 2.5%. The study's findings and limits: The appearance of a small share of clonotypes in both CD4 and CD8 compartments was observed. The study noted that FACS-sorted repertoires could contain abundant clonotypes contaminating from the bulk population. A secondary response was less intense yet reached its peak sooner, at day 5 versus 15.

Germline CDR1 SGHTA, CDR2 FQGNSA. J lost 8 bases, V lost 0 bases, and 6 bases had no gene match. This CDR3 is built from 14 residues. This material consisted of CD4+ T cells sorted from PBMCs, taken less than 6 days after the first yellow fever vaccination. This clonotype was sampled from a man aged 18 to 29 who received the YFV17D yellow fever vaccine. The rearrangement joins TRBV7-2 to TRBJ1-2, with 7 bases matching TRBD1. The CDR3 DNA sequence: TGTGCCAGCAGCTTAGCGCCAGGGGGTCAGGGCTACACCTTC. The encoded protein is CASSLAPGGQGYTF.